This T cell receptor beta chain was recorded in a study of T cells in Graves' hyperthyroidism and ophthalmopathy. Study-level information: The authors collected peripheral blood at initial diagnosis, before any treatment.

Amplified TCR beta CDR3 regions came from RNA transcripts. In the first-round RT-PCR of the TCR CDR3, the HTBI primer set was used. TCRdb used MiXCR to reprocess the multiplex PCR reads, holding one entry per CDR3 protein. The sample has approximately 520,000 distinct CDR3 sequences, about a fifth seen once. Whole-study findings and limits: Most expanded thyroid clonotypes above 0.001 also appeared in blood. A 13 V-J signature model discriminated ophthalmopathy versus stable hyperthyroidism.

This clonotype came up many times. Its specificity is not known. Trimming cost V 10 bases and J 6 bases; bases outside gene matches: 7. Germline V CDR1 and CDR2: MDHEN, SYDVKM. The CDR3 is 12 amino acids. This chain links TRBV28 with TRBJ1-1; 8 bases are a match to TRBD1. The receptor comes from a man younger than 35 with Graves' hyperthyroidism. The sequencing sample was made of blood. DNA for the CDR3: TGTGCCACCTCGGACAGGGCGGCTGAAGCTTTCTTT. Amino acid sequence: CATSDRAAEAFF.